This T cell receptor beta chain was retrieved from a study of naive and memory T cell subsets. Findings of the study overall: In naive cells, over 95% of TCR sequences were seen only once.

Two oligonucleotides, mixed equimolar, formed the beta constant-region primer covering TRBC1 and TRBC2. TCRdb analysed the UMI-ligation and nested PCR reads with MiXCR anew, one entry per CDR3 protein. The repertoire has 140,000 to 150,000 distinct CDR3 sequences, 17% of them found once; the top ten carry about 0.15%. The length of the CDR3 is 15 residues. Germline V gene sequence: CDR1 SGHAT, CDR2 FQNNGV. V lost 1 base to trimming and J lost 2 bases, with 10 bases between them. This clonotype was seen a few times. Antigen: not known. The clonotype originates from a human donor in good health. Sequencing input: naive CD4+ T cells from blood. The genes are TRBV11-2 and TRBJ2-3; D call uncertain. The chain's CDR3 is CASSLVGGNTDTQYF. CDR3 nucleotide sequence: TGTGCCAGCAGCTTAGTCGGTGGAAACACAGATACGCAGTATTTT.